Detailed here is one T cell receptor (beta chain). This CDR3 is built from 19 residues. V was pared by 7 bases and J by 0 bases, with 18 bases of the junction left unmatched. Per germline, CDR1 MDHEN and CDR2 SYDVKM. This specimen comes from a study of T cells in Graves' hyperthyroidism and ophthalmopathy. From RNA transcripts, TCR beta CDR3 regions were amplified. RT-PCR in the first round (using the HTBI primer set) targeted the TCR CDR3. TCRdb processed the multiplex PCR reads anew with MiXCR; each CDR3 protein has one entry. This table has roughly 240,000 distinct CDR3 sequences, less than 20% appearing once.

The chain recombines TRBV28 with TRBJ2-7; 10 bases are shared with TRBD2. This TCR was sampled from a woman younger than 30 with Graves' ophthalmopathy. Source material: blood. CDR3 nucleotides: TGTGCCAGCAACCCAACGGTGAGGACTAGCGGAACTAGCTCCTACGAGCAGTACTTC. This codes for CASNPTVRTSGTSSYEQYF.